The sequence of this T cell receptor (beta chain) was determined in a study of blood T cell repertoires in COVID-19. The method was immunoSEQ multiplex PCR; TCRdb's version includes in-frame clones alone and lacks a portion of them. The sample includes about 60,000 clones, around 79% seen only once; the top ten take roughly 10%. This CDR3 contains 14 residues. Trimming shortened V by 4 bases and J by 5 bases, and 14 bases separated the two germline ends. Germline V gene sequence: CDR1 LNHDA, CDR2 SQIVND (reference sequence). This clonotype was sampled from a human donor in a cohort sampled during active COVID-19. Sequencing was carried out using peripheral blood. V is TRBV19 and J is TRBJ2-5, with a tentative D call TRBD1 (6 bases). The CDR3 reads CASSNIGQRETQYF. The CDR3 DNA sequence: TGTGCCAGTAGTAACATAGGACAGCGTGAGACCCAGTACTTC.